A selection of T cell receptor beta chains follows, all from one sample in a study of beta chain features in type 1 diabetes. This table comes from immunoSEQ multiplex PCR, and its TCRdb copy is limited to in-frame clones, with some not included. The sample includes hundreds of thousands of clones, 15% to 19% of them seen just once. The source material was naive CD4+ T cells from blood. These TCRs come from a man between 18 and 35 years old in good health. Each CDR3 is given with its conserved first and last residue. The D gene is left open where the match is weak. Part of the rows lack a size; the others show once, few, many or a class for expanded clones.

v_gene	len	d_gene	j_gene	abundance	CDR3nt	CDR3aa
TRBV4-1	19	TRBD2	TRBJ2-2	few	TGCGCCAGCAGCCAAGTACTAGCGGGGATCCGCAGGGAGGCCGGGGAGCTGTTTTTT	CASSQVLAGIRREAGELFF
TRBV5-5	15	.	TRBJ1-6	.	TGTGCCAGCAGCTTGGCACCGGTTAGGGATTCACCCCTCCACTTT	CASSLAPVRDSPLHF
TRBV14	15	.	TRBJ1-1	few	TGTGCCAGCAGCCAAGACCCCTCGGTGAACACTGAAGCTTTCTTT	CASSQDPSVNTEAFF
TRBV7-6	17	.	TRBJ2-5	few	TGTGCCAGCAGCCGAGGTGGGGGTACAATTTCTGTGGAGACCCAGTACTTC	CASSRGGGTISVETQYF
TRBV10-3	15	TRBD1	TRBJ1-2	many	TGTGCCATCAGCCACCGCATGGGACAGGGCGACGGCTACACCTTC	CAISHRMGQGDGYTF
TRBV30	14	TRBD1	TRBJ1-2	few	TGTGCCTGGAGTTTGACAGGGATCAGGCATGGCTACACCTTC	CAWSLTGIRHGYTF
TRBV7-9	13	.	TRBJ2-5	.	TGTGCCAGCAGCTTAGTGGGGTCCGAGACCCAGTACTTC	CASSLVGSETQYF
TRBV25-1	13	.	TRBJ1-4	.	TGTGCCAGCAGTGAAGGTGCTAATGAAAAACTGTTTTTT	CASSEGANEKLFF
TRBV5-4	14	TRBD1	TRBJ2-7	.	TGCGCCAGCAGCCAGGGGACAGGGCTAAGTGAGCAGTACTTC	CASSQGTGLSEQYF
TRBV4-2	15	.	TRBJ1-5	few	TGTGCCAGCAGCCAATATCTATCCCCCAATCAGCCCCAGCATTTT	CASSQYLSPNQPQHF
TRBV7-3	15	TRBD1	TRBJ1-2	.	TGTGCCAGCAGCTTAACCGGCAGGGGGAATGTTGGCTACACCTTC	CASSLTGRGNVGYTF
TRBV25-1	15	.	TRBJ1-2	few	TGTGCCAGCAGTGAGTCCCTCGGCAGGGGATATGGCTACACCTTC	CASSESLGRGYGYTF
TRBV9	14	TRBD1	TRBJ2-7	.	TGTGCCAGCAGTTCCGGGACAGGTCCCAACGAGCAGTACTTC	CASSSGTGPNEQYF
TRBV4-1	17	.	TRBJ2-3	.	TGCGCCAGCAGCCAAGGGGCCTGGACGAGTCACACAGATACGCAGTATTTT	CASSQGAWTSHTDTQYF
TRBV25-1	14	.	TRBJ1-5	few	TGTGCCAGCAGTGATCCCGGCGGCAATCAGCCCCAGCATTTT	CASSDPGGNQPQHF
TRBV7-2	17	TRBD2	TRBJ2-7	few	TGTGCCAGCATCCCCCCGAGGGGCGGGAGTGCCTCCTACGAGCAGTACTTC	CASIPPRGGSASYEQYF
TRBV10-3	12	TRBD1	TRBJ1-2	.	TGTGCCATCAGTGAGGACAGGGCTGGCTACACCTTC	CAISEDRAGYTF
TRBV4-2	15	.	TRBJ1-5	few	TGTGCCAGCAGCCAAGAGAATCTTTACAATCAGCCCCAGCATTTT	CASSQENLYNQPQHF
TRBV7-3	15	.	TRBJ2-1	.	TGTGCCAGCAGCTTAAGGTCAGAAAGTGACAATGAGCAGTTCTTC	CASSLRSESDNEQFF
TRBV19	17	.	TRBJ2-2	few	TGTGCCAGTACGGATCGTGTGGGGCCCGCGAACACCGGGGAGCTGTTTTTT	CASTDRVGPANTGELFF
TRBV5-4	16	.	TRBJ1-4	.	TGTGCCAGCAGCTTGGGGGCGGGGTACGGCAATGAAAAACTGTTTTTT	CASSLGAGYGNEKLFF
TRBV5-1	14	.	TRBJ2-6	.	TGCGCCAGCAGCATAGCCTCTGGGGCCAACGTCCTGACTTTC	CASSIASGANVLTF
TRBV16	15	TRBD1	TRBJ1-1	.	TGTGCCAGCAGCCAATCTAGGGACAGGGGCACTGAAGCTTTCTTT	CASSQSRDRGTEAFF
TRBV7-9	14	TRBD1	TRBJ1-5	many	TGTGCCAGCAGCGCAGGACAGGGGAATCAGCCCCAGCATTTT	CASSAGQGNQPQHF
TRBV23-1	16	.	TRBJ2-3	few	TGCGCCAGCAGTCCCAAAAGGGGCGGGACGCATGGGGGGCAGTATTTT	CASSPKRGGTHGGQYF
TRBV27	12	.	TRBJ2-5	.	TGTGCCAGCAGTCCCCGCCAAGAGACCCAGTACTTC	CASSPRQETQYF
TRBV7-9	14	.	TRBJ2-5	.	TGTGCCAGCAGCTTAGAGGGACGCCTAGGGGCCCAGTACTTC	CASSLEGRLGAQYF
TRBV7-2	13	.	TRBJ2-3	.	TGTGCCAGCAGCAGCCGGGACTTCGATACGCAGTATTTT	CASSSRDFDTQYF
TRBV5-4	15	.	TRBJ1-2	few	TGTGCCAGCAGCGCTGACGGGGCGGGCAACTATGGCTACACCTTC	CASSADGAGNYGYTF
TRBV20-1	11	.	TRBJ1-2	.	TGCAGTGCTACCCGGGACTATGGCTACACCTTC	CSATRDYGYTF
TRBV9	14	TRBD2	TRBJ2-1	many	TGTGCCAGCAGCGGCGGGACTAGCGGGGGAGAGCAGTTCTTC	CASSGGTSGGEQFF
TRBV18	14	.	TRBJ2-1	.	TGTGCCAGCTCAAAGGGAAACTCCTACAATGAGCAGTTCTTC	CASSKGNSYNEQFF
TRBV5-1	13	.	TRBJ2-3	.	TGCGCCAGCAGCTCGCCCAGCGCGGATACGCAGTATTTT	CASSSPSADTQYF
TRBV4-1	13	TRBD2	TRBJ2-1	few	TGCGCCAGCAGCCCGGGGGGGCGCAATGAGCAGTTCTTC	CASSPGGRNEQFF
TRBV7-3	14	.	TRBJ2-2	.	TGTGCCAGCAGCCCCGACTACCCCACCGGGGAGCTGTTTTTT	CASSPDYPTGELFF
TRBV28	17	.	TRBJ2-3	.	TGTGCCAGCAGTTTATATTTGGGACAACCAAGCACAGATACGCAGTATTTT	CASSLYLGQPSTDTQYF
TRBV14	11	.	TRBJ2-1	few	TGTGCCAGCAGCCAAAGCCGAGCTCCGTTCTTC	CASSQSRAPFF
TRBV7-9	15	TRBD1	TRBJ1-6	few	TGTGCCAGCAGCTTAGGACAGGGAGGAAATTCACCCCTCCACTTT	CASSLGQGGNSPLHF
TRBV27	15	.	TRBJ2-5	.	TGTGCCAGCAGTTTATCGGGGCACCCGCCAGAGACCCAGTACTTC	CASSLSGHPPETQYF
TRBV7-2	16	TRBD2	TRBJ2-3	few	TGTGCCAGCAGCGCAACACTAGCGGGGGGCACAGATACGCAGTATTTT	CASSATLAGGTDTQYF
TRBV28	14	.	TRBJ2-3	.	TGTGCCAGCAGCGCAGGGCGGGGCAGGGATACGCAGTATTTT	CASSAGRGRDTQYF
TRBV5-1	15	TRBD1	TRBJ2-1	few	TGCGCCAGCAGCACCGACAGGGGTCACTACAATGAGCAGTTCTTC	CASSTDRGHYNEQFF
TRBV7-2	13	.	TRBJ2-7	few	TGTGCCAGAAACCGGGACCCATCCTACGAGCAGTACTTC	CARNRDPSYEQYF
TRBV14	16	.	TRBJ2-2	.	TGTGCCAGCAGCCAACTCACCGGGACGTGGACCGGGGAGCTGTTTTTT	CASSQLTGTWTGELFF
TRBV28	11	.	TRBJ2-7	.	TGTGCCAGCAGTATAACGAGCGAGCAGTACTTC	CASSITSEQYF
TRBV28	15	.	TRBJ2-6	few	TGTGCCACCGCGGGTCACAGCTCTGGGGCCAACGTCCTGACTTTC	CATAGHSSGANVLTF
TRBV9	14	.	TRBJ1-5	few	TGTGCCAGCAGCGTAGACAGTATCAATCAGCCCCAGCATTTT	CASSVDSINQPQHF
TRBV7-3	13	.	TRBJ2-7	few	TGTGCCAGCAGCTTAAGCCGAGACTACGAGCAGTACTTC	CASSLSRDYEQYF
TRBV19	16	TRBD1	TRBJ1-5	few	TGTGCCAGTAGTACTGGGACAGGGGGCGTGAATCAGCCCCAGCATTTT	CASSTGTGGVNQPQHF
TRBV6-5	12	.	TRBJ2-6	.	TGTGCCAGCGATGATCCTTCCAACGTCCTGACTTTC	CASDDPSNVLTF
TRBV6-5	12	.	TRBJ2-5	few	TGTGCCAGCAGTTTCCCTAAGGAGACCCAGTACTTC	CASSFPKETQYF
TRBV7-9	13	.	TRBJ1-1	many	TGTGCCAGCAGCCTAGGGGAAGGGAAGACAGCTTTCTTT	CASSLGEGKTAFF
TRBV6-1	12	.	TRBJ2-3	.	TGTGCCAGCAGTGAAGTGTTAGATACGCAGTATTTT	CASSEVLDTQYF
TRBV5-1	17	TRBD1	TRBJ2-3	few	TGCGCCAGCAGCTTGGGTCGTGGGACAGATAGCACAGATACGCAGTATTTT	CASSLGRGTDSTDTQYF